This T cell receptor beta chain was retrieved from a study of identical twins (dated by TCRdb to about 2016). For the study in its entirety: TCR alpha and beta repertoires from monozygotic twins, unrelated adults of various ages and cord blood were deep-sequenced to test whether fetal clonotypes persist. To rule out contamination, the twin experiments were replicated at different times with different library preparation protocols. What the study reported, not specific to this receptor: Compared with coincidental sharing between unrelated individuals, out-of-frame TCR alpha sequences shared between twins showed an excess of sequences with low generation probability. Because the same donors could not be followed over many years, conclusions were based on cross-sectional statistical analysis. Fewer insertions were carried by abundant cord blood beta clonotypes; a weaker similar trend was observed in young adult naive repertoires, while no such trend was observed in memory repertoires. In monozygotic twins, out-of-frame TCR alpha sharing was systematically underestimated by recombination models, although the models agreed with sharing between unrelated individuals. Zero-insertion analyses could be partly confounded by invariant T cells such as MAIT and iNKT, though diverse VJ usage argued against such confounding for most clonotypes. Excess twin sharing in beta out-of-frame sequences was weaker because fewer shared sequences lowered the signal-to-noise ratio.

Only healthy Caucasian donors were included. The twin cohort consisted of three pairs of female monozygotic twins, all aged roughly 18 to 29 years. Positive isolation kits from Invitrogen were used to isolate the CD4+ and CD8+ T cell populations. Measured from the cysteine to the phenylalanine, the CDR3 is 13 residues long. Of the read, only the CDR3 DNA is kept; its 39 bases are in frame from base 1. The junction carries 10 bases between V and J, which are trimmed by 4 bases and 6 bases respectively. The germline V gene (reference sequence) provides CDR1 LGHDT and CDR2 YNNKEL. The library was generated by 5' RACE. Reads for this sample came from an Illumina HiSeq 2000. A universal primer binding site was added through template switching, and the final cDNA carried a unique molecular identifier so that TCR cDNA molecules could be counted accurately. First-strand cDNA for TCR alpha and beta chains was synthesized from specific primers in the conserved constant-segment region. To control for contamination, each cDNA library was double barcoded with a SMART-Mk sample barcode plus Illumina barcodes. TruSeq adapter sequences and Illumina sample barcodes were added in two successive PCR steps. The TCR alpha and beta cDNA libraries were sequenced on the Illumina HiSeq platform using custom primers. The study's processing was this. Raw reads were processed with MiGEC to extract unique molecular identifiers, and MiXCR was used to determine CDR3 positions. Recombination models were inferred per individual with the repgenHMM and IGoR tools using an EM algorithm. The analysis of shared clonotypes was done with the tcR package in R, with sharing normalized by the product of cloneset sizes. To study raw recombination without the effects of thymic and clonal selection, out-of-frame nonproductive sequences were analyzed. TCRdb trimmed public reads at Q25 via fastp, called clones via MiXCR and kept in-frame beta chains. Under each unique CDR3 protein, matching rows form one entry showing the most common genes and DNA. What appears here as the V and J calls and clone size reflects TCRdb's work, not the paper's. The sample data list roughly 500,000 distinct CDR3 sequences, and less than 25% of these were observed just once. The ten largest account for 0.8% to 1% of the sample.

This clonotype occurred a few times. The specificity of this receptor is unknown. Per-base qualities were not stored, and no clone one base away is much larger. This same sample was also part of a study on T cells expressing NK-cell markers. Taken from the second paper: In sorted CD3+CD56+NKG2C+, CD3+CD56+NKG2C- and CD3+CD56-NKG2C+ T-cell subsets from 7 to 9 donors, TCR beta-chain repertoires were profiled. Seven of the eight sequenced donors were HCMV-seropositive and one was HCMV-seronegative. In several experiments an anti-gammadeltaTCR antibody was added to restrict sorting to alphabetaTCR-expressing T cells. For several donors, the dominant CD3+CD56+NKG2C+ clonotypes were among the top 10 CD8+ clonotypes and accounted for about 1.0-8% of CD8+ T cells. Those dominant clonotypes were again the most abundant among CD3+CD56-NKG2C+ cells in a handful of donors, at roughly 25-60.1%. It remained unclear whether the expanded NKG2C-expressing T cell clones were specific for HCMV antigens. All eight donors whose samples were sequenced were randomly selected healthy volunteers, three of them men and five women. HCMV-specific IgG was detected in serum with a commercial ELISA kit to determine HCMV serostatus. MIGEC was used to demultiplex reads and group the reads by UMI, and MiTCR was used to assemble and quantify clonotypes. To exclude erroneous sequences, any TCR cDNA sequence not supported by at least two reads was discarded. The tcR package was used for downstream repertoire analysis, and clonotypes were matched across fractions by CDR3 nucleotide sequence plus V segment. VDJmatch was used to annotate antigen specificity against VDJdb, with one amino acid substitution in CDR3 permitted.

The specimen was CD4+ T cells sorted from blood. The clonotype comes from a woman younger than 30 in good health. Recombination connected TRBV3-1 to TRBJ2-1, and the D gene may be TRBD2, 6 bases matching. The nucleotides read TGTGCCAGCAGCCCGGGGCGGGGCAATGAGCAGTTCTTC. Translation gives CASSPGRGNEQFF.